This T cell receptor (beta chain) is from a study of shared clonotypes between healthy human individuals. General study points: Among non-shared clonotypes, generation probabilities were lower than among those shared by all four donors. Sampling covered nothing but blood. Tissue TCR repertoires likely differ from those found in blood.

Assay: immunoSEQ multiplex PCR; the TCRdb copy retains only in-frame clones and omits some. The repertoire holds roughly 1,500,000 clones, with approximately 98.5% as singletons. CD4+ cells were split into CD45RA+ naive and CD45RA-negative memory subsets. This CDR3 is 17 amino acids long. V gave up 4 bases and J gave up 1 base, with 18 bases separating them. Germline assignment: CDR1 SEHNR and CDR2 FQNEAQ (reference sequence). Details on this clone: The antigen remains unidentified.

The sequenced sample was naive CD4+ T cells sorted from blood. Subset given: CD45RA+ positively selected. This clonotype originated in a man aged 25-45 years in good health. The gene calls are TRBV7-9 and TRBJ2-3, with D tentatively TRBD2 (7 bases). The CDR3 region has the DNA TGTGCCAGCAGCTCAGGGAGGGGGGCTGATCGCACAGATACGCAGTATTTT. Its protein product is CASSSGRGADRTDTQYF.